This TCR beta chain came from a study of vaccination and CD4 T cells after COVID-19. Study details: After nasal swab PCR-confirmed SARS-CoV-2, 8 to 10 convalescents had mild disease and one severe. Stimulation of the cells used overlapping spike peptide pools from SARS-CoV-2 and from the common cold coronaviruses HCoV-NL63, HCoV-OC43 and HCoV-229E.

Sequenced with the Oncomine TCR Beta short-read assay was DNA taken from cultured CD4+ T cells. A single record per CDR3 protein comes from TCRdb applying MiXCR to the PCR reads. There are under 15,000 distinct CDR3 sequences in the sample; approximately 52% occur only once, and about a sixth lies in the top ten. This clonotype has a handful of counts. Its antigen is undetermined. This sample's treatment: approximately 11-day PBMC culture with coronavirus spike peptide pools or control peptides (ViraFEST assay). CDR1 is SGHDT and CDR2 is YYEEEE in the germline V gene. The CDR3 has 13 residues. The ends were cut back, 4 bases at V and 4 bases at J, with 8 bases in the middle.

The TCR was taken from a human donor who had recovered from COVID-19. The material sequenced was CD4+ T cells from blood, cultured in vitro. The chain recombines TRBV5-6 with TRBJ2-2; D is unclear. The CDR3 coding sequence is TGTGCCAGCAGCGACCGGGCCACCGGGGAGCTGTTTTTT. This sequence encodes CASSDRATGELFF.